This T cell receptor beta chain was profiled in a study of cytomegalovirus exposure and HLA in healthy donors. Findings and caveats of the study: According to the study, 180 or so TCR beta chains were cytomegalovirus-associated.

Measured with immunoSEQ multiplex PCR; TCRdb has only the in-frame clones, and not every one. The sample includes 150,000 to 200,000 clones, about 85% of them seen just once. This CDR3 has 17 residues. Germline V lookup: CDR1 SNHLY, CDR2 FYNNEI. Trimming removed 3 bases from V and 0 bases from J; junction bases left unmatched: 7. Concerning this clone: Its specificity is not known.

The genes are TRBV2 and TRBJ1-3; 8 bases line up with TRBD1. The clonotype comes from a man aged 25-45 years in good health and CMV-seropositive. Material for sequencing was PBMCs. Here the CDR3 reads CASSDRGRRSSGNTIYF. In DNA form, the CDR3 reads TGTGCCAGCAGTGACAGGGGGCGAAGGAGCTCTGGAAACACCATATATTTT.